The entry below describes one T cell receptor beta chain. These data belong to a study of shared clonotypes between healthy human individuals. The CDR3 is made up of 14 amino acids. The V gene lost 5 bases and the J gene lost 2 bases, with 13 bases spanning the gap. Germline lookup yields CDR1 SEHNR and CDR2 FQNEAQ (reference sequence). Each subset's genomic DNA was shared equally among a number of immunoSEQ plates. Authors' data handling: Filtering differed since immunoSEQ provided only junctions, with no quality scores. Assay: immunoSEQ multiplex PCR; the TCRdb copy retains only in-frame clones and omits some. Clone size and V and J calls were adopted from that table, with D and trimming inferred from the DNA. The sample contains more than 2 million clones, under 97% of which appear only once. Investigators divided CD4+ cells into CD45RA+ naive and CD45RA-negative memory subsets.

The rearrangement joins TRBV7-9 to TRBJ2-7; the D gene is possibly TRBD1 (5 bases). Material: naive CD4+ T cells sorted from blood. Subset of the sample: CD45RA+ positively selected. This TCR came from a man aged 18 to 30 in good health. The CDR3 reads CASSIDSSPYEQYF. DNA of the CDR3: TGTGCCAGCAGCATCGACAGTTCTCCCTACGAGCAGTACTTC.